The 10 T cell receptor beta chains below all came from one sample that was sequenced in a study of T cells after posttransplantation cyclophosphamide. Using immunoSEQ multiplex PCR, the repertoire was profiled, and TCRdb retains in-frame clones only, with some absent. The sample contains about 3,100 clones, none of them singletons. Treatment was busulfan-fludarabine conditioning, a marrow graft, and cyclophosphamide on days +3 and +4. The sample here was PBMCs, taken after allogeneic stem cell transplant with posttransplant cyclophosphamide. These receptors were taken from a young adult male patient who received an allogeneic stem cell transplant from a related donor, was CMV-positive, and had acute GVHD only. Some T cells may be provided by the graft donor.

This clone was detected many times. The chain is built from TRBV2 and TRBJ2-1, with 7 bases that match TRBD2. The trim removed 5 bases at V and 7 bases at J, leaving 2 bases unmatched. This CDR3 comprises 12 residues. The germline CDR1 and CDR2 sequences are SNHLY and FYNNEI. This chain's CDR3 is CASSSGGNEQFF. The CDR3, as DNA: TGTGCCAGCAGTTCCGGGGGGAATGAGCAGTTCTTC.

In its sample, this clone was seen many times. The chain links TRBV6-1 to TRBJ1-4; TRBD1 matches at 7 bases. The CDR3 is 13 amino acids. Germline V gene sequence: CDR1 MNHNS, CDR2 SASEGT. The V gene end was trimmed by 6 bases and the J gene end by 7 bases; junction bases not matched to a gene: 5. CDR3 sequence reads: CASRDRDGEKLFF. CDR3 DNA: TGTGCCAGCAGAGACAGGGACGGTGAAAAACTGTTTTTT.

By sample share, this clone is medium-sized. The gene calls are TRBV6-2 or TRBV6-3 and TRBJ1-2; the match to TRBD1 covers 7 bases. The CDR3 length is 12 residues. V dropped 2 bases and J dropped 14; count of bases not matched to a gene: 8. From germline, CDR1 is MNHEY and CDR2 SVGEGT. The DNA of the CDR3 is TGTGCCAGCAGTTACCTCGGCAGGGGGAAGACCTTC. It is translated as CASSYLGRGKTF.

This clone occurred many times. The V gene is TRBV7-9, the J gene TRBJ1-5, with D tentatively TRBD1 (6 bases). V lost 8 bases, J lost 3 bases, and 11 bases lay in between. The CDR3 loop spans 13 amino acids. The germline CDR1 and CDR2 sequences are SEHNR and FQNEAQ (reference sequence). The CDR3 is CASGRGPNQPQHF. The CDR3 region has the DNA TGTGCCAGCGGCAGGGGTCCCAATCAGCCCCAGCATTTT.

This clone was recorded at least ten times. This sequence joins TRBV4-1 and TRBJ2-2; TRBD1 aligns across 9 bases. This CDR3 is 16 amino acids long. The germline gives CDR1 MGHRA, CDR2 YSYEKL. V trimming: 4 bases; J trimming: 4 bases; junction bases outside the gene matches: 7. The CDR3 nucleotides are TGCGCCAGCAGCCCCAGCGACAGGGGGGGCACCGGGGAGCTGTTTTTT. This translates into CASSPSDRGGTGELFF.

This clone was recorded at least ten times. The chain recombines TRBV2 with TRBJ2-5; a possible D gene is TRBD1 (5 bases). The germline CDR1 and CDR2 sequences are SNHLY and FYNNEI. CDR3 size: 15 residues. V was shortened by 4 bases and J by 2 bases, with 14 bases between the two germline ends. The CDR3 spells CASSATRVMQETQYF. The DNA for the CDR3 is TGTGCCAGCAGTGCGACCAGGGTCATGCAAGAGACCCAGTACTTC.

This clone was detected many times. This rearrangement joins TRBV6-6 to TRBJ2-3, with 7 positions matching TRBD2. The germline V gene has CDR1 MNHNY and CDR2 SVGAGI (reference sequence). V shed 2 bases and J 4 bases; nucleotides not matched to a gene: 0. CDR3 length equals 13 residues. The CDR3 coding sequence is TGTGCCAGCAGTTACGGGGGGGCAGATACGCAGTATTTT. As protein: CASSYGGADTQYF.

This clone was seen ten or more times. This sequence joins TRBV10-3 and TRBJ2-5; 10 bases line up with TRBD2. The end of the DNA is better explained by TRBJ2-7, so the J call may be wrong. Looked up from germline, CDR1 is ENHRY and CDR2 is SYGVKD. This CDR3 contains 16 residues. The CDR3 reads CAISARGLAGDHEQYF. The DNA for the CDR3 is TGTGCCATCAGTGCCCGGGGGCTAGCGGGGGACCACGAGCAGTACTTC.

This clone was detected many times. The V and J genes are TRBV25-1 and TRBJ1-1, with D uncertain. The CDR3 has 15 amino acids. Germline lookup yields CDR1 MGHDK and CDR2 SYGVNS. The V end was cut by 5 bases, the J end by 0 bases, with 13 bases between. CDR3 DNA: TGTGCCAGCAGTTTAGGAATTGACATGAACACTGAAGCTTTCTTT. Its translation is CASSLGIDMNTEAFF.

This clone was detected many times. The CDR3 reads CASSPKGYSSEQYF. Written as DNA, the CDR3 is TGTGCCAGCAGCCCAAAGGGTTATTCGTCGGAGCAGTACTTC. The chain carries TRBV7-9 and TRBJ2-7; no clear D. In germline, CDR1 is SEHNR, CDR2 FQNEAQ (reference sequence). The CDR3 extends over 14 amino acids. The V end was cut by 5 bases, the J end by 7 bases, with 18 bases between.